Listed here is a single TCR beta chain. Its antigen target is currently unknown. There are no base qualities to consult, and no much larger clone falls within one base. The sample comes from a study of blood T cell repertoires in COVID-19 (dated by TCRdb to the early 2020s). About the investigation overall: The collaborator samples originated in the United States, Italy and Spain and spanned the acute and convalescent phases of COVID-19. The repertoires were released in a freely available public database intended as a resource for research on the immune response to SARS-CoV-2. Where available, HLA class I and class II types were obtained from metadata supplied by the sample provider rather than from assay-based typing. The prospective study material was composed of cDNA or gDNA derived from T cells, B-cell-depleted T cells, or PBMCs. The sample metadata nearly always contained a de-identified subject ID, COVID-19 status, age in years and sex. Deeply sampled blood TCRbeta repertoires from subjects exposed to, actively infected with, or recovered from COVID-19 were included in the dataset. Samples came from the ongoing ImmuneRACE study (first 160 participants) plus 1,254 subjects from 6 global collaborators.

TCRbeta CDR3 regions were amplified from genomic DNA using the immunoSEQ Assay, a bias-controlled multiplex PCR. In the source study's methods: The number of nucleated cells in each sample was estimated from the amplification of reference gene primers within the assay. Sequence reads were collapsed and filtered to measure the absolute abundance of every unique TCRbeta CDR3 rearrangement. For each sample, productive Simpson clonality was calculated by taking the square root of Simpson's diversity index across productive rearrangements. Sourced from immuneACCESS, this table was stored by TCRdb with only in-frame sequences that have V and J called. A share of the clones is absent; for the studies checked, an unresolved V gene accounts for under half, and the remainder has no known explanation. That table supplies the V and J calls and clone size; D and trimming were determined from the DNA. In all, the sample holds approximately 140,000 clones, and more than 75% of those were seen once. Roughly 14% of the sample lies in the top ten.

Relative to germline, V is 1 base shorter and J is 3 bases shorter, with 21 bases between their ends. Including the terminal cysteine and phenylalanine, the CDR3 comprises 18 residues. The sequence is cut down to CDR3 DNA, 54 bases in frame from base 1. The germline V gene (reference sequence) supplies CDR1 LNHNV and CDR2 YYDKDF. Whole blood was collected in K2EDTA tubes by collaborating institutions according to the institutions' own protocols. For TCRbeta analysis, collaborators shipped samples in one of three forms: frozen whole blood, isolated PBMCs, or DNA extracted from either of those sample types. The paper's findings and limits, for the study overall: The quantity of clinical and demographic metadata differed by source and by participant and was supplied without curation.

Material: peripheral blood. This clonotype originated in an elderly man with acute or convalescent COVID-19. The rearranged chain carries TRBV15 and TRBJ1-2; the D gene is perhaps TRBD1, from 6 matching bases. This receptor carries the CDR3 CATSRGDIGLGAYYGYTF. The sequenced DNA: TGTGCCACCAGCAGAGGGGACATTGGTTTGGGGGCCTACTATGGCTACACCTTC.